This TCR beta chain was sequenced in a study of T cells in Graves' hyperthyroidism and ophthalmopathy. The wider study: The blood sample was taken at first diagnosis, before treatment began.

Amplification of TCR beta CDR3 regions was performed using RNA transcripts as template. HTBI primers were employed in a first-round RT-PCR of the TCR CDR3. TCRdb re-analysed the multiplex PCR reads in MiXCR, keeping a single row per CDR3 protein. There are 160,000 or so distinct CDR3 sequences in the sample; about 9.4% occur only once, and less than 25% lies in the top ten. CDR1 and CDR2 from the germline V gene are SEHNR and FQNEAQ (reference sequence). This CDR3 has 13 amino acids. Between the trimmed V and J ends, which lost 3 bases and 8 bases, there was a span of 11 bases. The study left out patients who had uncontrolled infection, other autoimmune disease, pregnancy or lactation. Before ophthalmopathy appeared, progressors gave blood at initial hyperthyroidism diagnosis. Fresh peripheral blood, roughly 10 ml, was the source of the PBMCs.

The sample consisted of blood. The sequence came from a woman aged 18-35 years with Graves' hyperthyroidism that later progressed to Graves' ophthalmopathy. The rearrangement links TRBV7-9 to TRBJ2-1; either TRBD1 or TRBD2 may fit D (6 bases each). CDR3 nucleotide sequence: TGTGCCAGCAGCTTGGGGGGCGAGGATGAGCAGTTCTTC. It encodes CASSLGGEDEQFF.